The 18 T cell receptor beta chains reported below all come from one sample, sequenced in a study of blood T cell repertoires in COVID-19 (dated by TCRdb to 2020 to 2022). Library construction relied on the immunoSEQ multiplex PCR assay. Not all clones reach the TCRdb copy of this immuneACCESS table, which keeps in-frame sequences only. Checked studies attribute under half of the gap to unresolved V genes and leave the rest unexplained. This sample holds some 48,000 clones; approximately 82% were observed only once. Jointly, the top ten make up around 4.9% of the sample. Source material: peripheral blood. The receptors were sampled from a human donor in a cohort sampled during active COVID-19.

The chain employs TRBV3-1 (or the pseudogene TRBV3-2) and TRBJ2-3; D remains unclear. The germline CDR1 and CDR2 sequences are LGHDT and YNNKEL (reference sequence). This CDR3 has 15 residues. Trimming removed 2 bases at V and 3 bases at J, with 12 bases between. The CDR3 here is CASSQSAAFTDTQYF. The CDR3 region has the DNA TGTGCCAGCAGCCAATCCGCGGCATTTACAGATACGCAGTATTTT.

The rearrangement uses TRBV5-1 and TRBJ2-7; weak D call: TRBD1 (6 bases). CDR1 is SGHRS, CDR2 YFSETQ, per germline. The CDR3 runs to 13 residues. V was shortened by 5 bases and J by 1 base, with 10 bases between the two germline ends. The CDR3, as DNA: TGCGCCAGCAGTCAGGGGTCGTCCTACGAGCAGTACTTC. Its translation: CASSQGSSYEQYF.

The rearrangement links TRBV10-3 to TRBJ1-5; 8 bases map to TRBD1. This CDR3 region has 13 residues. Germline lookup yields CDR1 ENHRY and CDR2 SYGVKD. Trimming took 6 bases from V and 6 from J; bases not matched to a gene: 4. The chain's CDR3 is CAISGQGSQPQHF. Written as DNA, the CDR3 is TGTGCCATCAGCGGACAGGGTAGTCAGCCCCAGCATTTT.

Only one count was recorded for this clone. This chain joins TRBV3-1 (or the pseudogene TRBV3-2) and TRBJ2-5; TRBD2 matches 8 bases. Germline V CDR1 and CDR2: LGHDT, YNNKEL (reference sequence). This CDR3 contains 14 residues. V trimming: 4 bases; J trimming: 7 bases; junction bases outside the gene matches: 8. The CDR3 region has the DNA TGTGCCAGCAGCCCGGTAGCGGGGAGGGGGACCCAGTACTTC. It yields the protein CASSPVAGRGTQYF.

J is TRBJ2-7 and V is TRBV30, with 8 bases matching TRBD2. Germline assignment: CDR1 GTSNPN and CDR2 SVGIG (reference sequence). J lost 5 bases, V lost 4 bases, and 7 bases had no gene match. The CDR3 sequence is 13 residues long. This CDR3 is CAWTGGPYDEQYF. DNA for the CDR3: TGTGCCTGGACGGGGGGGCCTTATGACGAGCAGTACTTC. Looking up the rest from reference TRBV30 and TRBJ2-7 gives the full variable domain: SQTIHQWPATLVQPVGSPLSLECTVEGTSNPNLYWYRQAAGRGLQLLFYSVGIGQISSEVPQNLSASRPQDRQFILSSKKLLLSDSGFYLCAWTGGPYDEQYFGPGTRLTVT.

Here the CDR3 reads CAWSTGEGVEAFF. CDR3 nucleotide sequence: TGTGCCTGGAGTACCGGGGAGGGAGTGGAAGCTTTCTTT. The chain joins TRBV30 to TRBJ1-1; D not resolved. This CDR3 is built from 13 residues. Germline V gives CDR1 GTSNPN, CDR2 SVGIG (reference sequence). V was pared by 2 bases and J by 8 bases, with 15 bases between.

The chain joins TRBV29-1 to TRBJ1-1, with a tentative D call TRBD1 (6 bases). The length of the CDR3 is 13 residues. Per germline, CDR1 SQVTM and CDR2 ANQGSEA. Trimming removed 7 bases at V and 3 bases at J, with 15 bases between. The CDR3 DNA reads as TGCAGCGCTGGGCGGGGGCCGGACACTGAAGCTTTCTTT. The encoded protein is CSAGRGPDTEAFF. Combining the CDR3 with reference TRBV29-1 and TRBJ1-1 gives the whole variable domain SAVISQKPSRDICQRGTSLTIQCQVDSQVTMMFWYRQQPGQSLTLIATANQGSEATYESGFVIDKFPISRPNLTFSTLTVSNMSPEDSSIYLCSAGRGPDTEAFFGQGTRLTVV.

The chain links TRBV7-6 to TRBJ2-7; possible D gene TRBD1, 5 bases. From germline, CDR1 is SGHVS and CDR2 FNYEAQ. The CDR3 spans 15 residues. V was cut by 7 bases and J by 0 bases, with 16 bases left in between. Here the CDR3 reads CASTVGTGPSYEQYF. The CDR3 coding sequence is TGTGCCAGCACAGTGGGAACAGGACCCTCCTACGAGCAGTACTTC.

This clone was observed a handful of times. The gene calls are TRBV13 and TRBJ1-6; 9 nucleotides match TRBD1. This CDR3 has 14 residues. Trimming cost V 0 bases and J 9 bases; bases outside gene matches: 0. In germline, CDR1 is PRHDT, CDR2 FYEKMQ (reference sequence). CDR3 nucleotides: TGTGCCAGCAGCTTAGGGGACAGGGGTTCACCCCTCCACTTT. This codes for CASSLGDRGSPLHF.

The V gene is TRBV12-5, the J gene TRBJ2-1; 16 nucleotides agree with TRBD2. The CDR3 has 16 amino acids. After removal of 6 bases from V and 9 bases from J, the junction contained 8 bases not matched to a gene. Germline-derived CDR1 and CDR2 are LGHNT and FRNRAP. Here the CDR3 reads CASGSGTSGGASEQFF. The DNA for the CDR3 is TGTGCTAGTGGAAGCGGGACTAGCGGGGGGGCAAGTGAGCAGTTCTTC.

The J gene is TRBJ2-5, the V gene TRBV19, with 7 bases that match TRBD2. CDR3 length: 17 amino acids. From germline, CDR1 is LNHDA and CDR2 SQIVND (reference sequence). V trimming: 5 bases; J trimming: 5 bases; junction bases outside the gene matches: 17. This CDR3 reads CASSFQRGRVQAETQYF. The CDR3 coding sequence is TGTGCCAGTAGTTTTCAGCGGGGAAGGGTCCAAGCGGAGACCCAGTACTTC.

The gene calls are TRBV11-2 and TRBJ2-7; 11 positions agree with TRBD1. The ends lost 5 bases at V and 0 bases at J; junction bases unmatched: 3. CDR1 and CDR2 (germline): SGHAT, FQNNGV. The CDR3 is 15 residues long. CDR3 in amino acids: CASSGQGASSYEQYF. DNA of the CDR3: TGTGCCAGCAGCGGACAGGGGGCGAGCTCCTACGAGCAGTACTTC.

This clone was seen more than once but under ten times. The chain links TRBV7-2 to TRBJ2-7; possibly TRBD1 for D (5 bases). Per germline, CDR1 SGHTA and CDR2 FQGNSA. CDR3 length: 15 amino acids. Trimming shortened V by 6 bases and J by 5 bases, and 20 bases separated the two germline ends. In DNA, the CDR3 is TGTGCCAGCAGTCCACAGGCCCTTCCTTCCCACGAGCAGTACTTC. Amino acids: CASSPQALPSHEQYF.

The chain combines TRBV5-1 with TRBJ2-7; D possibly corresponds to TRBD1 (6 bases). The CDR3 is 17 amino acids. V was cut by 0 bases and J by 2 bases, with 18 bases left in between. CDR1 and CDR2 from the germline V gene are SGHRS and YFSETQ. The CDR3 sequence is CASSLGTAFPRAYEQYF. Written as DNA, the CDR3 is TGCGCCAGCAGCTTGGGGACAGCATTCCCGAGGGCCTACGAGCAGTACTTC.

This chain joins TRBV13 and TRBJ2-1; 11 bases fit TRBD2. In germline, CDR1 is PRHDT, CDR2 FYEKMQ (reference sequence). The CDR3 is made up of 17 amino acids. Trimming at V came to 3 bases and at J to 0 bases, leaving 4 bases not matched to a gene. The CDR3 DNA reads as TGTGCCAGCAGCTTCACTAGCGGGGGCAGCTCCTACAATGAGCAGTTCTTC. Its translation: CASSFTSGGSSYNEQFF. The entire variable domain, with the rest obtained from reference TRBV13 and TRBJ2-1, is as follows: AAGVIQSPRHLIKEKRETATLKCYPIPRHDTVYWYQQGPGQDPQFLISFYEKMQSDKGSIPDRFSAQQFSDYHSELNMSSLELGDSALYFCASSFTSGGSSYNEQFFGPGTRLTVL.

The gene calls are TRBV5-6 and TRBJ1-2, with D maybe TRBD1 (6 bases). This CDR3 region has 15 residues. The V end was cut by 2 bases, the J end by 2 bases, with 13 bases between. Germline V gene sequence: CDR1 SGHDT, CDR2 YYEEEE. The CDR3 DNA sequence: TGTGCCAGCAGCTTCGCAAACAGGGCGAACTATGGCTACACCTTC. Its protein is CASSFANRANYGYTF.

This rearrangement joins TRBV30 to TRBJ1-3; D not resolved. The V and J ends lost 0 bases and 2 bases respectively, with 8 bases between them. CDR3 size: 14 residues. In germline, CDR1 is GTSNPN, CDR2 SVGIG (reference sequence). The CDR3 reads CAWSVVQAGNTIYF. DNA of the CDR3: TGTGCCTGGAGTGTAGTGCAGGCTGGAAACACCATATATTTT. The full variable domain, its missing parts supplied by reference TRBV30 and TRBJ1-3, is SQTIHQWPATLVQPVGSPLSLECTVEGTSNPNLYWYRQAAGRGLQLLFYSVGIGQISSEVPQNLSASRPQDRQFILSSKKLLLSDSGFYLCAWSVVQAGNTIYFGEGSWLTVV.

V and J are TRBV3-1 (or the pseudogene TRBV3-2) and TRBJ1-2; 7 nucleotides line up with TRBD1. CDR3 length: 13 residues. Germline V gene data show CDR1 as LGHDT and CDR2 as YNNKEL (reference sequence). V gave up 5 bases and J gave up 6 bases; unmatched junction bases: 6. The CDR3 DNA reads as TGTGCCAGCAGCAAAACAGGGGTGAATGGCTACACCTTC. Its translation is CASSKTGVNGYTF.